The clone carrying this T cell receptor beta chain rates as medium-sized. Its antigen is not known. The Oncomine TCR Beta short-read assay was applied to DNA of cultured CD4+ T cells. Using the QIAamp micro DNA kit, genomic DNA was extracted from the CD4+ T cells that had been cultured. TCRdb reprocessed the PCR reads with MiXCR, giving one entry per CDR3 protein. The repertoire holds under 25,000 distinct CDR3 sequences, with roughly 50% as singletons. This sample stems from a study of vaccination and CD4 T cells after COVID-19. The treatment here: roughly ten-day PBMC culture with coronavirus spike peptide pools or control peptides (ViraFEST assay). ViraFEST expanded antigen-specific T cells with peptide pools, then sequenced TCRs. Sequenced material: CD4+ T cells from blood, cultured in vitro, taken after SARS-CoV-2 vaccination. The TCR comes from a human donor who had recovered from COVID-19.

This chain's CDR3 is CATSTRQTERPQHF. Written as DNA, the CDR3 is TGTGCCACCAGCACTAGACAGACCGAACGGCCCCAGCATTTT. The rearrangement joins TRBV15 to TRBJ1-5; possibly TRBD1 for D (5 bases). Trimming took 4 bases from V and 9 from J, leaving 16 bases between them. From germline, CDR1 is LNHNV and CDR2 YYDKDF (reference sequence). This CDR3 spans 14 amino acids. Drawing the rest from reference TRBV15 and TRBJ1-5, the complete variable domain is DAMVIQNPRYQVTQFGKPVTLSCSQTLNHNVMYWYQQKSSQAPKLLFHYYDKDFNNEADTPDNFQSRRPNTSFCFLDIRSPGLGDTAMYLCATSTRQTERPQHFGDGTRLSIL.